The sequence of this T cell receptor (beta chain) was determined in a study of blood T cell repertoires in COVID-19. Germline V gene data show CDR1 as SGHNT and CDR2 as YYREEE (reference sequence). This CDR3 spans 15 amino acids. With V trimmed by 2 bases and J by 3 bases, 1 base remained unmatched. Sequenced by immunoSEQ multiplex PCR; TCRdb stores in-frame clones only, minus some. The sample records roughly 120,000 clones, less than 85% being singletons. Sequenced sample: peripheral blood. The clonotype comes from a woman aged 55-69 years with acute or convalescent COVID-19. The chain joins TRBV5-4 to TRBJ2-6, with 8 bases lining up with TRBD1. The CDR3 here is CASSLQGDGANVLTF. For the CDR3, the DNA is TGTGCCAGCAGCTTACAGGGGGATGGGGCCAACGTCCTGACTTTC.